This T cell receptor (beta chain) was profiled in a study of PD-L1 blockade in urothelial cancer. Study context: Researchers found blood samples held a median of approximately 150,000 T cells.

The CDR3 contains 14 residues. Per germline, CDR1 SGHVS and CDR2 FQNEAQ. The ends lost 4 bases at V and 1 base at J; junction bases unmatched: 3. Described time point: pretreatment peripheral blood. Disease in patients was locally advanced or metastatic urothelial carcinoma. Data came from immunoSEQ multiplex PCR; TCRdb stores just in-frame clones and leaves some out. Among about 56,000 clones listed, 65% to 90% were seen once. The input for sequencing was PBMCs, taken around atezolizumab (anti-PD-L1) treatment. The chain couples TRBV7-8 to TRBJ1-2, with 7 bases that match TRBD1. This TCR was recovered from a man aged 65-85 years with urothelial cancer. The CDR3 nucleotides read TGTGCCAGCAGCTCCCGGGACAGTAACTATGGCTACACCTTC. It is translated as CASSSRDSNYGYTF.